The rows below give T cell receptor beta chains drawn from one sample of a study of cytomegalovirus exposure and HLA in healthy donors. Method: immunoSEQ multiplex PCR; TCRdb's copy keeps in-frame clones and lacks some. The repertoire shows roughly 100,000 clones; the top ten hold 3% to 3.5%. Sample: PBMCs. These receptors were obtained from a woman aged 25 to 45 in good health and CMV-seronegative. CDR3s leave out the opening cysteine and the closing phenylalanine or tryptophan. The D gene is left open where the match is weak.

NA TRBJ1-5 TRBV28 ASEVRQANQPQH
NA TRBJ1-5 TRBV6-6 ASGGGSQPQH
NA TRBJ2-1 TRBV7-3 ASSLVGGIAYNEQF
NA TRBJ2-2 TRBV7-9 ASSPWGPATGELF
TRBD1 TRBJ1-4 TRBV6-1 ASSLYRGAWEKLF
NA TRBJ2-7 TRBV9 ASSPRGGAGVAYEQY
NA TRBJ2-3 TRBV6-5 ASSSHSNTQY
NA TRBJ1-6 TRBV5-4 ASSHPTSNSPLH
NA TRBJ2-7 TRBV6-5 ASSYLRAAGHEQY
TRBD1 TRBJ2-7 TRBV9 ASSPRRTGGGEQY
NA TRBJ2-3 TRBV6-5 ASSDSAVTDTQY
TRBD2 TRBJ2-1 TRBV5-6 ASSLVREGLYNEQF
TRBD2 NA TRBV5-4 ASSPAGGNTYEQY
TRBD2 TRBJ2-1 TRBV27 ASTLLAGGPNEQF
TRBD2 TRBJ2-7 TRBV2 ASTRAGVSYEQY
TRBD1 TRBJ1-2 TRBV28 ASSRQGAVSGYT
TRBD2 TRBJ2-2 TRBV4-2 ASSLELATTGELF
NA TRBJ2-3 TRBV19 ASSQGLVRADTQY
NA TRBJ1-5 TRBV4-2 ASSQDSSQPQH
NA TRBJ2-3 TRBV5-1 ASSLGASTITQY
TRBD1 TRBJ1-5 TRBV5-5 ASSLGTGINQPQH
TRBD2 TRBJ2-7 TRBV6-1 ASSDLAGGPREQY
NA TRBJ2-6 TRBV4-2 ASSQAGGDGANVLT
TRBD1 TRBJ1-2 TRBV28 ASSYTLSGTDYGYT
NA TRBJ1-2 TRBV15 ATSRARTGIYGYT
TRBD1 TRBJ1-1 TRBV7-9 ASSFQQGTEAF
TRBD1 TRBJ1-2 TRBV28 ASSFTGGGGYT
NA TRBJ1-5 TRBV4-1 ASSSRGGSGNQPQH
NA TRBJ2-7 TRBV10-2 ASSESRQIEQY
TRBD2 TRBJ2-1 TRBV5-8 ASSPGTSGIYNEQF
TRBD2 TRBJ2-5 TRBV5-1 ASSLGGGSGGLQETQY
NA TRBJ1-5 TRBV27 ASSLWGEGGGNQPQH
TRBD1 TRBJ1-4 TRBV9 ASSVNRQGNEKLF